This TCR beta chain was recorded in a study of shared clonotypes between healthy human individuals (dated by TCRdb to about 2020). Study-level background: The cohort comprised two women and a few men aged 18 to 49 years. For each donor, three plates each were used for CD4 naive and CD4 memory, two plates were used for CD8 naive, and one plate was used for CD8 memory. To estimate repertoire size and how much clonotypes are shared between individuals, the study performed deep sequencing of blood TCR repertoires from a handful of healthy adults. Libraries were prepared and TCR repertoires were sequenced by different laboratories using diverse techniques, in order to increase sequencing depth and limit assay-specific biases. Between about 0.8 and 9.5 billion PBMCs per donor were obtained by leukapheresis.

With respect to this clone: There is no known antigen for this receptor. Per-nucleotide qualities are absent, and no much larger clonotype sits a single base away.

The donors were healthy, HIV-negative adults who had no recently reported acute infections or vaccinations. Every donor was a Caucasian adult living in Nashville, Tennessee, USA. Magnetic negative selection was used to enrich CD4+ T cells, after which naive cells were positively selected on CD45RA and the negative fraction became the memory subset. Blood was obtained by leukapheresis, after which PBMCs were separated by Ficoll-Histopaque density gradient centrifugation and cryopreserved in liquid nitrogen vapor phase. Analytical flow cytometry was used to check the purity and quantity of every magnetically sorted T cell population. From each sorted fraction, genomic DNA was isolated and quantified by UV absorbance on a Nanodrop 2000c. Its CDR3 holds 18 amino acids, cysteine through phenylalanine. The CDR3 DNA has 54 bases and is translated from base 1. On the study overall, not on this receptor specifically: Clonotypes shared by all four sorted-subset donors showed higher generation probabilities than non-shared clonotypes. Sampling was restricted to blood, and TCR repertoires in tissues likely differ from the TCR repertoires found in blood. Around 5% of naive CD4, 3.5% of naive CD8, 2.3% of memory CD4, and over 0.35% of memory CD8 clonotypes were shared across several donors. Larger estimated clonotype richness was generally found for naive subsets than for memory subsets. The small number of donors limited the genetic and exposure-history diversity represented. Rarefaction of sorted-subset datasets indicated incomplete sequencing despite the large sequencing depth. Pairwise subsampling indicated that sequencing depth was expected to affect the degree of clonotype sharing among donors.

Using the deep immunoSEQ assay, multiplex PCR amplified TCR CDR3 regions from genomic DNA. Genomic DNA extracted from each cell subset was distributed evenly over all wells of several immunoSEQ 96-well plates, and each plate served as one replicate. For sorted subsets, each replicate PCR was loaded with roughly 200 ng genomic DNA, equivalent to about 30,000 T cell genomes. The purified libraries were quantified using a Qubit 3.0 fluorometer, sized with a Bioanalyzer 2100, and then quantified again using the KAPA Library Quantification kit. A separate single-read 150-cycle Illumina NextSeq 550 flow cell was used to sequence each immunoSEQ 96-well plate. The original pipeline was this. Because the immunoSEQ output included only junctional sequences and no quality scores, the filtering could not be the same as the filtering used for full-length reads. To assign V/J genes and CDR3, sequences were annotated using PyIR, a Python wrapper for IgBLAST v1.9, with IMGT germline references. Reads were removed for weak V/J assignments (E-value above 1e-6), missing CDR3, stop codons, out-of-frame junctions, or ambiguous translated residues. V3J clonotypes were defined as sequences sharing an identical inferred V gene, J gene, and CDR3 amino acid sequence. To compute the percentage overlap between repertoires, the number of shared unique clonotypes was divided by the size of the smaller repertoire. RTK rarefaction, the Chao1 estimator, and Recon v2.1 estimates of unobserved clonotypes were used to assess repertoire richness. Generation probabilities were computed with OLGA for all TCRbeta clonotypes obtained by the gDNA method from several donors. The immuneACCESS repertoire file appears here via TCRdb, limited to in-frame rearrangements. These files lack a portion of the clones; in checked studies, under half of the deficit traces to unresolved V genes, and the cause of the others is not known. The DNA gave D and trimming, while V, J and clone size come from that table. In this sample the table shows 550,000 to 700,000 clones, around four fifths of which occur a single time. Around 2% of the sample belongs to the ten largest clones.

Sequenced sample: memory CD4+ T cells sorted from blood. The sample's cell subset or site label is to be understood as: CD45RA-negative fraction. Rearrangement joined TRBV21-1 to TRBJ1-5; the table's D call, TRBD1, was not checked against the DNA. TRBV21-1 is assigned pseudogene status. The receptor comes from a woman in her thirties in good health. The DNA sequence reads TGTGCCAGCAGCAAGGACCCCAGGGGACGTGTAGGCAATCAGCCCCAGCATTTT. Its amino acids are CASSKDPRGRVGNQPQHF.